This T cell receptor (beta chain) was found in a study of blood T cell repertoires in COVID-19. About the study: There were acute and convalescent COVID-19 samples, and they came from the United States, Italy and Spain.

V shed 2 bases, J shed 4 bases, and the junction held 9 bases outside the gene matches. Germline V gene data show CDR1 as ENHRY and CDR2 as SYGVKD. This CDR3 is 16 amino acids long. Profiling relied on immunoSEQ multiplex PCR, and the TCRdb table lists in-frame clones only, not all of them. The data hold 200,000 to 250,000 clones, with about 83% observed a single time. Patients from Seattle were sampled longitudinally, starting during active infection. The specimen sequenced was peripheral blood. This sequence joins TRBV10-3 and TRBJ2-7; 9 positions match TRBD1. This receptor was obtained from a woman under 40 with COVID-19, enrolled during active disease. The CDR3 DNA is TGTGCCATCAGTGAGGCCGGGACAGGGTTCCGGTACGAGCAGTACTTC. Translation: CAISEAGTGFRYEQYF.